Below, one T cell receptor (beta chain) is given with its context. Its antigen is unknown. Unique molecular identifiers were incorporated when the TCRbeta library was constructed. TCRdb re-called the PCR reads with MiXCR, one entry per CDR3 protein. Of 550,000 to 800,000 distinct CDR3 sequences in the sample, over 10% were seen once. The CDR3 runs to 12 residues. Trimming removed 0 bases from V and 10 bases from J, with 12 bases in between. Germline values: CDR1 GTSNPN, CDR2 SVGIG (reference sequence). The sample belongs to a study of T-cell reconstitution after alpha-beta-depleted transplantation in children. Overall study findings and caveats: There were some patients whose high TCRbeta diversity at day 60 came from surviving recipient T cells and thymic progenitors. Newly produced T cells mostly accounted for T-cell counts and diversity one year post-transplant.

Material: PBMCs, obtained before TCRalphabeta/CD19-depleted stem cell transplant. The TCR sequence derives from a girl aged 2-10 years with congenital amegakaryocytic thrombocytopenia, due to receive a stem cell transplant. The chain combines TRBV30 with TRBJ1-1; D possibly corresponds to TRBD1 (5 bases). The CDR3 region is CAWSVAGIGAFF. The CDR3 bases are TGTGCCTGGAGTGTCGCAGGGATAGGAGCTTTCTTT.